These 3 T cell receptor beta chains were sequenced from one sample in a study of T cell responses to AZD1222 COVID-19 vaccine (dated by TCRdb to the early 2020s). In light of the paper, this sample's time point label describes: baseline before first vaccination. Receptors were amplified or captured by the immunoSEQ multiplex PCR assay. In TCRdb, the immuneACCESS table is reduced to in-frame sequences with V and J assigned. These tables do not hold every clone; where another copy was compared, an unresolved V gene accounts for under half, and the others remain unexplained. The sample table holds 200,000 or so clones, of which almost 95% were seen once. Together, the top ten hold about 9.3% of the sample. Sequences were derived from peripheral blood, sampled on day 0 of AZD1222 vaccination. These receptors originate from an adult in good health.

This clone occurred once. The rearrangement uses TRBV19 and TRBJ2-3; D ambiguous. The CDR3 totals 13 residues. CDR1 is LNHDA, CDR2 SQIVND, per germline (reference sequence). V was shortened by 1 base and J by 2 bases, with 4 bases between the two germline ends. The CDR3 nucleotides read TGTGCCAGTAGTATAGGGCTCACAGATACGCAGTATTTT. Amino acid sequence: CASSIGLTDTQYF.

V is TRBV9 and J is TRBJ2-1; 9 bases agree with TRBD2. From germline, CDR1 is SGDLS and CDR2 YYNGEE. V dropped 3 bases and J dropped 1; count of bases not matched to a gene: 14. CDR3 length: 19 residues. The CDR3 DNA is TGTGCCAGCAGCGCCCTCTTGTTAGCGGGAGTAAGGTCCTACAATGAGCAGTTCTTC. It encodes CASSALLLAGVRSYNEQFF.

Details on this clone: At one end, the junction sequence differs from germline, possibly due to a read error. V and J are TRBV24-1 and TRBJ2-7; no clear D. CDR1 and CDR2 (germline): KGHDR, SFDVKD. The CDR3 length is 12 residues. CDR3 protein: CATSDFSDEQYF. Here the CDR3 DNA reads TGTGCCACCAGTGATTTCTCCGACGAGCAGTACTTC.